This T cell receptor beta chain comes out of a study of T cell repertoires in cytomegalovirus infection. Study conclusions and caveats: Of the TCR beta families, the public ones yielded a cumulative frequency that identified carriers of CMV plus the relevant HLA. HLA-C-restricted CMV clonotypes gave the most frequent clonotype in two of eight donors.

This clonotype occurred a few times. Its target is unknown. One entry per CDR3 protein results from TCRdb running MiXCR on the reads. The data show around 100,000 distinct CDR3 sequences, with approximately 16% seen just once and 8% held by the top ten. Per the germline V gene, CDR1 is SGHRS and CDR2 is YFSETQ. V shed 0 bases and J 5 bases; nucleotides not matched to a gene: 5. The CDR3 totals 17 residues. Input material: PBMCs. The chain joins TRBV5-1 to TRBJ2-3; 14 nucleotides match TRBD2. This receptor was taken from a human donor in good health (CMV status not recorded). Some clones in this sample may be carry-over from other donors' samples. The CDR3 loop is CASSLENGLAGGDTQYF. The CDR3 DNA follows: TGCGCCAGCAGCTTGGAGAACGGACTAGCGGGGGGAGATACGCAGTATTTT.